This T cell receptor (beta chain) was obtained from a study of T cells in Graves' hyperthyroidism and ophthalmopathy. Across the whole study: Any treatment followed the collection of peripheral blood at initial diagnosis. Study-level points and caveats: Most thyroid clonotypes expanded above 0.001 appeared in blood too.

RNA transcripts were the template for amplifying TCR beta CDR3 regions. First-round RT-PCR with HTBI primers amplified the TCR CDR3 region. TCRdb analysed the multiplex PCR reads with MiXCR anew, one entry per CDR3 protein. The sample comprises under 250,000 distinct CDR3 sequences, about 25% of which are singletons, and roughly a third rests with the top ten. The CDR3 consists of 16 residues. V was clipped by 3 bases and J by 3 bases; unmatched bases: 9. Germline lookup yields CDR1 SGHAT and CDR2 FQDESV (reference sequence). In the case of this clonotype: Its antigen is not identified.

Active moderate-to-severe ophthalmopathy, Clinical Activity Score at least 3, NOSPECS at least 4, under 3 months' duration. The PBMCs had their origin in 10 ml of fresh peripheral blood. This TCR was recovered from a woman in her thirties or forties with Graves' ophthalmopathy. This rearrangement joins TRBV11-1 to TRBJ2-7, with TRBD2 matching 9 bases. Sample: blood. CDR3 coding DNA: TGTGCCAGCAGCTTTAGCGGGAGAGGGGGCCGCTACGAGCAGTACTTC. Translated: CASSFSGRGGRYEQYF. Full variable domain (outside the CDR3, taken from reference TRBV11-1 and TRBJ2-7): EAEVAQSPRYKITEKSQAVAFWCDPISGHATLYWYRQILGQGPELLVQFQDESVVDDSQLPKDRFSAERLKGVDSTLKIQPAELGDSAMYLCASSFSGRGGRYEQYFGPGTRLTVT.